Each of the 10 T cell receptor beta chains below was sequenced from the same sample in a study of T cells in Graves' hyperthyroidism and ophthalmopathy. Using RNA transcripts as the source, TCR beta CDR3 regions were amplified. Researchers ran a first-round RT-PCR on the TCR CDR3 using the HTBI primer set. Using its own MiXCR run on the multiplex PCR reads, TCRdb lists one record per CDR3 protein. Of around 380,000 distinct CDR3 sequences in the sample, roughly 14% were seen once. What was sequenced was blood. Source of these receptors: a man aged 25 to 45 with Graves' hyperthyroidism that later progressed to Graves' ophthalmopathy.

This clonotype occurred many times. This chain links TRBV7-6 with TRBJ2-1, with D perhaps given as TRBD1 or TRBD2 (5 bases each). The germline V gene has CDR1 SGHVS and CDR2 FNYEAQ. The CDR3 loop spans 17 amino acids. Trimming stripped 1 base from V and 6 bases from J, with 19 bases between. As DNA, the CDR3 is TGTGCCAGCAGCTTAGACAGGACAACCCTAGCTTTCAATGAGCAGTTCTTC. As protein: CASSLDRTTLAFNEQFF.

This clonotype appeared many times. The chain links TRBV6-1 to TRBJ2-1, with D perhaps matching TRBD2 (5 bases). The CDR3 covers 18 residues. The germline gives CDR1 MNHNS, CDR2 SASEGT. V was cut by 5 bases and J by 1 base, with 21 bases left in between. Here the CDR3 DNA reads TGTGCCAGCAGTAACCCTGGTGGTTTCCGGGGTTCCTACAATGAGCAGTTCTTC. It specifies CASSNPGGFRGSYNEQFF.

The chain employs TRBV7-9 and TRBJ2-7; tentatively, D is TRBD2 (5 bases). Per germline, CDR1 SEHNR and CDR2 FQNEAQ (reference sequence). V lost 0 bases and J lost 2, with 11 bases in between. This CDR3 has 15 residues. CDR3 bases: TGTGCCAGCAGCTTAGCGCAAGAGGGCACCTACGAGCAGTACTTC. Protein sequence: CASSLAQEGTYEQYF.

This rearrangement joins TRBV28 to TRBJ1-6; 9 bases are shared with TRBD1. V was clipped by 4 bases and J by 3 bases; unmatched bases: 13. Germline lookup yields CDR1 MDHEN and CDR2 SYDVKM. The CDR3 is 19 residues long. The CDR3 DNA reads as TGTGCCAGCAGTTCCCAAAGGGACAGGGCTCAATTCTATAATTCACCCCTCCACTTT. Amino acids: CASSSQRDRAQFYNSPLHF.

Worth noting for this clonotype: Sequence at one end of the junction differs from germline and may be a read error. The chain uses TRBV3-1 and TRBJ1-4; tentative D call: TRBD1 (5 bases). Germline CDR1 reads LGHDT; CDR2 reads YNNKEL (reference sequence). The CDR3 runs to 15 residues. CDR3 loop: CASSPGRITNEKPFF. The CDR3, as DNA: TGTGCCAGCAGCCCGGGACGGATAACTAATGAAAAACCGTTTTTT.

The gene calls are TRBV13 and TRBJ2-7; no reliable D call. In germline, CDR1 is PRHDT, CDR2 FYEKMQ (reference sequence). V lost 2 bases, J lost 5 bases, and 13 bases lay in between. CDR3 length: 14 amino acids. DNA of the CDR3: TGTGCCAGCAGCTTATACCCCGCTACCCACGAGCAGTACTTC. Protein: CASSLYPATHEQYF.

This clonotype has only a few counts. This chain connects TRBV5-1 to TRBJ2-2; maybe TRBD1 (6 bases). The CDR3 length is 15 residues. The V gene lost 4 bases and the J gene lost 4 bases, with 14 bases spanning the gap. Germline V lookup: CDR1 SGHRS, CDR2 YFSETQ. The CDR3 loop is CASSVTQGFTGELFF. The CDR3 DNA sequence: TGCGCCAGCAGCGTGACACAGGGATTCACCGGGGAGCTGTTTTTT.

This clonotype was recorded many times. The chain joins TRBV28 to TRBJ2-6; D remains ambiguous. CDR3 length: 13 amino acids. From germline, CDR1 is MDHEN and CDR2 SYDVKM. V was trimmed by 8 bases and J by 2 bases, leaving 7 bases between them. CDR3 nucleotide sequence: TGTGCCAGCCATTCAACTGGGGCCAACGTCCTGACTTTC. This encodes CASHSTGANVLTF.

This clonotype was recorded at least ten times. This sequence joins TRBV18 and TRBJ1-5; D is perhaps TRBD1 (6 bases). Trimming stripped 5 bases from V and 5 bases from J, with 10 bases between. The CDR3 extends over 13 amino acids. From germline, CDR1 is KGHSH and CDR2 LQKENI. CDR3 amino acids: CASSAGEDQPQHF. The CDR3 nucleotides are TGTGCCAGCTCAGCAGGGGAGGATCAGCCCCAGCATTTT.

V usage is TRBV20-1 and J usage is TRBJ1-2, with D uncertain. The germline V gene has CDR1 DFQATT and CDR2 SNEGSKA (reference sequence). The CDR3 is 12 amino acids. The V and J ends lost 3 bases and 5 bases respectively, with 10 bases between them. This CDR3 reads CSASGVTYGYTF. CDR3 DNA: TGCAGTGCTAGTGGCGTAACGTATGGCTACACCTTC.